The 19 T cell receptor beta chains reported below all come from one sample, sequenced in a study of T cell responses to AZD1222 COVID-19 vaccine. Sequenced by immunoSEQ multiplex PCR; TCRdb stores in-frame clones only, minus some. Among under 140,000 clones listed, around 81% were seen once. The starting material was peripheral blood, obtained on day 0 of AZD1222 vaccination. The receptors were gathered from an adult in good health.

The gene calls are TRBV28 and TRBJ1-4, with unresolved D. The CDR3 has 12 residues. Germline CDR1 and CDR2: MDHEN and SYDVKM. Trimming removed 5 bases from V and 7 bases from J, with 8 bases in between. CDR3 DNA: TGTGCCAGCAGTATCGTAGGTGAAAAACTGTTTTTT. This sequence encodes CASSIVGEKLFF.

This chain joins TRBV9 and TRBJ1-2; maybe TRBD1 (5 bases). V was cut by 3 bases and J by 4 bases, with 13 bases left in between. Germline CDR1 is SGDLS and CDR2 is YYNGEE. CDR3 length: 14 amino acids. As DNA, the CDR3 is TGTGCCAGCAGCGAGCCGGGACGGAGCTATGGCTACACCTTC. It specifies CASSEPGRSYGYTF.

The chain is built from TRBV6-5 and TRBJ1-2, with D unresolved. The V end lost 10 bases, the J end lost 4 bases, and 10 bases lay between the germline ends. This CDR3 contains 11 residues. Germline loops: CDR1 MNHEY, CDR2 SVGAGI. CDR3 in amino acids: CATPLFYGYTF. The CDR3 DNA is TGTGCCACCCCCTTGTTCTATGGCTACACCTTC.

This rearrangement joins TRBV7-9 to TRBJ2-7; a possible D gene is TRBD1 (5 bases). This CDR3 is 14 amino acids long. The V end lost 2 bases, the J end lost 2 bases, and 10 bases lay between the germline ends. Germline V gives CDR1 SEHNR, CDR2 FQNEAQ (reference sequence). The CDR3 loop is CASSLTGGTYEQYF. Here the CDR3 DNA reads TGTGCCAGCAGCTTAACAGGTGGTACCTACGAGCAGTACTTC.

The chain carries TRBV19 and TRBJ1-2; a weak D match, TRBD1 (5 bases). Trimming removed 6 bases at V and 7 bases at J, with 18 bases between. This CDR3 has 14 residues. Looked up from germline, CDR1 is LNHDA and CDR2 is SQIVND (reference sequence). The CDR3 sequence is CASSPVGAQGGYTF. The CDR3 bases are TGTGCCAGTAGCCCTGTAGGGGCGCAGGGTGGCTACACCTTC.

This clone was detected once. This chain links TRBV25-1 with TRBJ1-2; D uncertain. The CDR3 sequence is 12 residues long. Between the trimmed V and J ends, which lost 3 bases and 4 bases, there was a span of 6 bases. CDR1 is MGHDK, CDR2 SYGVNS, per germline. The CDR3 nucleotides read TGTGCCAGCAGTGACCACGGCTATGGCTACACCTTC. It specifies CASSDHGYGYTF.

V usage is TRBV7-2 and J usage is TRBJ1-3; D gene ambiguous. The CDR3 covers 18 residues. V was shortened by 1 base and J by 2 bases, with 18 bases between the two germline ends. Looked up from germline, CDR1 is SGHTA and CDR2 is FQGNSA. CDR3 in amino acids: CASSLGGSFLGPGNTIYF. CDR3 coding DNA: TGTGCCAGCAGCTTAGGGGGTAGCTTTTTAGGGCCTGGAAACACCATATATTTT.

The chain couples TRBV7-2 to TRBJ1-1; 7 positions match TRBD1. Germline-derived CDR1 and CDR2 are SGHTA and FQGNSA. The length of the CDR3 is 15 residues. V trimming: 2 bases; J trimming: 6 bases; junction bases outside the gene matches: 9. CDR3 bases: TGTGCCAGCAGCTTAATGGCAGGGGGTGGGTCTGAAGCTTTCTTT. Protein: CASSLMAGGGSEAFF.

The chain combines TRBV7-2 with TRBJ1-6, with unresolved D. V gave up 4 bases and J gave up 5 bases, with 9 bases separating them. Germline V gene lookup returns CDR1 SGHTA and CDR2 FQGNSA. The CDR3 extends over 14 amino acids. CDR3 nucleotide sequence: TGTGCCAGCAGCTCCCAGCCAGATAATTCACCCCTCCACTTT. This sequence encodes CASSSQPDNSPLHF.

The chain combines TRBV11-2 with TRBJ2-1; TRBD1 or TRBD2 may be the D gene (6 bases each). V lost 6 bases and J lost 7, with 19 bases in between. This CDR3 region has 15 residues. Germline CDR1 reads SGHAT; CDR2 reads FQNNGV. DNA of the CDR3: TGTGCCAGCAGGGGGGTACGGGGGCGTTTGAATGAGCAGTTCTTC. Encoded protein: CASRGVRGRLNEQFF.

V gene TRBV5-1 combines with J gene TRBJ1-6; D uncertain. CDR1 is SGHRS and CDR2 is YFSETQ in the germline V gene. Trimming cost V 2 bases and J 10 bases, with 13 bases left between them. CDR3 size: 14 residues. The CDR3 region has the DNA TGCGCCAGCAGCTTTGCCGGGGTTGAGTCACCCCTCCACTTT. This sequence encodes CASSFAGVESPLHF.

The J gene is TRBJ2-7, the V gene TRBV6-5, with D perhaps matching TRBD1 or TRBD2 (5 bases each). This CDR3 has 14 amino acids. Between the trimmed V and J ends, which lost 2 bases and 4 bases, there was a span of 12 bases. Germline-derived CDR1 and CDR2 are MNHEY and SVGAGI. The CDR3: CASSYVGGRYEQYF. The CDR3 nucleotides are TGTGCCAGCAGTTACGTTGGGGGAAGATACGAGCAGTACTTC.

This chain uses TRBV24-1 with TRBJ2-1, with D possibly TRBD2 on 5 matching bases. V dropped 9 bases and J dropped 3 bases, with 14 bases sitting between them. The CDR3 loop spans 14 amino acids. CDR1 is KGHDR and CDR2 is SFDVKD in the germline V gene. CDR3 nucleotide sequence: TGTGCCACCGCTCGGGCGGGCAGCTACAATGAGCAGTTCTTC. Encoded protein: CATARAGSYNEQFF.

The chain couples TRBV19 to TRBJ1-5, with D maybe TRBD1 (6 bases). Germline assignment: CDR1 LNHDA and CDR2 SQIVND (reference sequence). The CDR3 sequence is 15 residues long. V was cut by 11 bases and J by 2 bases, with 19 bases left in between. For the CDR3, the DNA is TGTGCCTCCACCTATCAGACAGGAGGCAATCAGCCCCAGCATTTT. Translating it yields CASTYQTGGNQPQHF.

V usage is TRBV3-1 (or the pseudogene TRBV3-2) and J usage is TRBJ2-1; D gene ambiguous. V lost 2 bases to trimming and J lost 7 bases, with 3 bases between them. The CDR3 runs to 11 residues. Germline loops: CDR1 LGHDT, CDR2 YNNKEL (reference sequence). CDR3 DNA sequence: TGTGCCAGCAGCCAATTTAATGAGCAGTTCTTC. Translation gives CASSQFNEQFF.

CDR3 sequence reads: CASSVGPLGLNYGYTF. CDR3 DNA sequence: TGTGCCAGCAGCGTAGGCCCCTTAGGGCTAAACTATGGCTACACCTTC. The chain joins TRBV9 to TRBJ1-2; D not resolved. This CDR3 has 16 amino acids. Germline lookup yields CDR1 SGDLS and CDR2 YYNGEE. The V and J ends lost 0 bases and 2 bases respectively, with 14 bases between them.

The CDR3 sequence: CASSQDLVSGVGETQYF. DNA of the CDR3: TGTGCCAGCAGCCAAGATCTGGTTAGCGGGGTGGGGGAGACCCAGTACTTC. This chain links TRBV3-1 (or the pseudogene TRBV3-2) with TRBJ2-5, with TRBD2 identical over 8 bases. Trimming at V came to 0 bases and at J to 5 bases, leaving 11 bases not matched to a gene. From germline, CDR1 is LGHDT and CDR2 YNNKEL (reference sequence). The CDR3 runs to 17 residues.

In its sample, this clone was seen a few times. The rearrangement joins TRBV29-1 to TRBJ2-7; D gene uncertain. Per the germline V gene, CDR1 is SQVTM and CDR2 is ANQGSEA. CDR3 length: 12 residues. V was trimmed by 0 bases and J by 2 bases, leaving 5 bases between them. Here the CDR3 reads CSVEEEPYEQYF. CDR3 DNA: TGCAGCGTTGAAGAGGAGCCCTACGAGCAGTACTTC.

CDR3 amino acids: CASSPPLAGSYEQFF. The CDR3 nucleotides read TGTGCCAGCAGCCCACCCCTAGCGGGGAGTTATGAGCAGTTCTTC. The chain links TRBV9 to TRBJ2-1; 9 nucleotides align to TRBD2. CDR1 is SGDLS, CDR2 YYNGEE, per germline. V was clipped by 4 bases and J by 8 bases; unmatched bases: 10. The CDR3 totals 15 residues.